These T cell receptor beta chains were read from a single sample in a study of blood T cell repertoires in COVID-19. This table comes from immunoSEQ multiplex PCR, and its TCRdb copy is limited to in-frame clones, with some not included. The sample lists some 320,000 clones, around 85% occurring once. Sequenced material: peripheral blood. The receptors here all came from a human donor in a cohort sampled during active COVID-19. Each CDR3 is given with its conserved first and last residue. A D gene is named only where the DNA matches it firmly. Clone size appears in some rows only: once, few, many, or a class for an expanded clone.

TRBD1	TRBV6-5	NA	TRBJ2-7	TGTGCCGTGGACAGGTTCTACGAGCAGTACTTC	CAVDRFYEQYF
TRBD2	TRBV7-9	once	TRBJ2-3	TGTGCCAGCAGCTTAAATCTAGCGGGGGGGCCCACTAGCACAGATACGCAGTATTTT	CASSLNLAGGPTSTDTQYF
TRBD1	TRBV10-1	few	TRBJ1-1	TGCGCCAGCAGCCAGAGGACAGGGAACACTGAAGCTTTCTTT	CASSQRTGNTEAFF
NA	TRBV19	many	TRBJ2-1	TGTGCCAGTAGTGAGTCCTACAATGAGCAGTTCTTC	CASSESYNEQFF
NA	TRBV7-9	NA	TRBJ1-2	TGTGCCAGCCGCGGGGCAGGCGACAACTATGGCTACACCTTC	CASRGAGDNYGYTF
TRBD1	TRBV29-1	NA	TRBJ2-4	TGCAGCGTTAATACCCTCTTGGACAGGGAATCCAAAAACATTCAGTACTTC	CSVNTLLDRESKNIQYF
NA	TRBV24-1	NA	TRBJ2-7	TGTGCCACCAGTGATGCCGGCAGGGAAGGAACCTACGAGCAGTACTTC	CATSDAGREGTYEQYF
NA	TRBV12-3/TRBV12-4	few	TRBJ1-1	TGTGCCAGCAGTCTGGAGGGACGGACCCAAGCTTTCTTT	CASSLEGRTQAFF
TRBD2	TRBV27	NA	TRBJ2-1	TGTGCCAGCAGTTTATCGGGGCTAGCGGTGGGCAATGAGCAGTTCTTC	CASSLSGLAVGNEQFF
NA	TRBV4-2	NA	TRBJ1-2	TGTGCCAGCAGCCAACCCGACCAGGCTACCTATGGCTACACCTTC	CASSQPDQATYGYTF
NA	TRBV5-1	NA	TRBJ2-2	TGCGCCAGCAGCTTGGGGTGGAGAACCGGGGAGCTGTTTTTT	CASSLGWRTGELFF
TRBD1	TRBV27	NA	TRBJ2-7	TGTGCCAGCAGTTTATACAGGGGGCTTGGCGAGCAGTACTTC	CASSLYRGLGEQYF
NA	TRBV2	NA	TRBJ2-7	TGTGCCAGCAGTGCCGCCGGGATCGAGCAGTACTTC	CASSAAGIEQYF
TRBD2	TRBV24-1	NA	TRBJ2-3	TGTGCCACCAGTGAAAGACTAGCGGGGTTTGTCGATACGCAGTATTTT	CATSERLAGFVDTQYF
NA	TRBV11-3	NA	TRBJ2-1	TGTGCCAGCAGCTCGAGGGCGAGGCCCTACAATGAGCAGTTCTTC	CASSSRARPYNEQFF
TRBD1	TRBV30	NA	TRBJ1-1	TGTGCCGGGATCGGGGACAGCATGAACACTGAAGCTTTCTTT	CAGIGDSMNTEAFF
TRBD1	TRBV11-2	NA	TRBJ2-7	TGTGCCAGCAGCTTGGGGACAGGGGGTGACGAGCAGTACTTC	CASSLGTGGDEQYF
NA	TRBV19	NA	TRBJ1-5	TGTGCCAGTAGGCGGGGGTCGCAGGGCGATCAGCCCCAGCATTTT	CASRRGSQGDQPQHF
NA	TRBV14	NA	TRBJ1-6	TGTGCCAGCAGCCAAAGGAGCACCATGTATAATTCACCCCTCCACTTT	CASSQRSTMYNSPLHF
NA	TRBV6-4	NA	TRBJ1-1	TGTGCCAGCAGTGGACGGATAGGGGACACTGAAGCTTTCTTT	CASSGRIGDTEAFF
NA	TRBV15	NA	TRBJ1-1	TGTGCCACCAGCAGTACAGGTTACACTGAAGCTTTCTTT	CATSSTGYTEAFF
NA	TRBV4-1	few	TRBJ2-7	TGCGCCAGCAGCCAAGCCGGGGGCGGGGGCTACGAGCAGTACTTC	CASSQAGGGGYEQYF
TRBD1	TRBV18	NA	TRBJ1-1	TGTGCCAGCTCACTCCAGGGGGCGGACACTGAAGCTTTCTTT	CASSLQGADTEAFF
TRBD2	TRBV7-2	few	TRBJ2-7	TGTGCCAGCAGGAGCGGGGGCTCCTACGAGCAGTACTTC	CASRSGGSYEQYF
NA	TRBV12-3/TRBV12-4	NA	TRBJ2-7	TGTGCCAGCAGTTTCACATCCTACGAGCAGTACTTC	CASSFTSYEQYF
NA	TRBV20-1	NA	TRBJ1-5	TGCAGTGCTAGTAGGACAATCAATCAGCCCCAGCATTTT	CSASRTINQPQHF
NA	TRBV4-1	NA	TRBJ2-7	TGCGCCAGCAGCCAGGGGGGACTCCCCTCCGAGCAGTACTTC	CASSQGGLPSEQYF
TRBD2	TRBV7-3	NA	TRBJ2-3	TGTGCCAGCAGCTTAACGTTTACTAGCGCAGATACGCAGTATTTT	CASSLTFTSADTQYF
TRBD1	TRBV3-1/TRBV3-2	NA	TRBJ1-4	TGTGCCAGCAGCCAAGTTCCCTTACAGGGGAATGAAAAACTGTTTTTT	CASSQVPLQGNEKLFF
NA	TRBV19	NA	TRBJ1-1	TGTGCCAGTAGTATATTGAGTAAGAACACTGAAGCTTTCTTT	CASSILSKNTEAFF
NA	TRBV10-3	NA	TRBJ1-1	TGTGCCATCAGGACGACAGTGAACACTGAAGCTTTCTTT	CAIRTTVNTEAFF
NA	TRBV29-1	NA	TRBJ1-1	TGCAGCGTTCGGGGACTTACCAGGGAAGCTTTCTTT	CSVRGLTREAFF
NA	TRBV2	NA	TRBJ1-3	TGTGCCAGCAGTGAAGCGCCCGGGGGTGGAAACACCATATATTTT	CASSEAPGGGNTIYF
NA	TRBV5-1	NA	TRBJ2-2	TGCGCCAGCAGCTTCTTAGGACTATTTCAGAACACCGGGGAGCTGTTTTTT	CASSFLGLFQNTGELFF
NA	TRBV30	NA	TRBJ1-2	TGTGCCTGGAGTGGGGGCGGTGGCTACACCTTC	CAWSGGGGYTF
TRBD2	TRBV9	NA	TRBJ2-3	TGTGCCAGCAGCCGTCGTAGCGGGGGGTTCCGCACAGATACGCAGTATTTT	CASSRRSGGFRTDTQYF
TRBD1	TRBV25-1	NA	TRBJ1-4	TGTGCCAGCAGTGAGGGACAGGGCGGGGAAAAACTGTTTTTT	CASSEGQGGEKLFF